This T cell receptor (beta chain) was sequenced for a study of identical twins' blood T cells (dated by TCRdb to the early 2010s). Concerning the study at large: The approximately twelve libraries, six for the alpha chain and six for the beta chain, yielded roughly 50 million Illumina reads in total. The study compared TCR alpha and beta chain repertoires of three pairs of monozygous twins using next-generation sequencing to assess genetic influence on repertoire formation.

Points on this clonotype: No cognate antigen has been identified for it. Lacking the conserved final phenylalanine or tryptophan, this CDR3 likely reflects a read error.

Taken from the germline V gene (reference sequence), the CDR1 and CDR2 loops are SGHNT and YYREEE. V and J are trimmed by 4 bases and 1 base, and the gene matches miss 11 bases of the junction. Termini included, the CDR3 measures 18 amino acids. Only CDR3 DNA remains: 54 bases, in frame from the first base. Library preparation was by 5' RACE. TCRdb names Illumina Genome Analyzer IIx as the instrument used. RNA-based TCR cDNA libraries were prepared by a previously described protocol with several modifications. To prevent cross-contamination, sample-specific barcodes were introduced on both ends of each TCR cDNA library during cDNA synthesis and amplification. The original pipeline was this. Between about 85,000 and nearly 550,000 clonotypes were identified per individual, with about 2.2 to 3.6 million CDR3-containing reads per library. Reads carrying improper barcode index combinations were removed, after which the MiTCR software was used to build a cloneset for each library. During the assembly of CDR3 clonotypes by MiTCR, low-quality reads were filtered or rescued and PCR and sequencing errors were corrected. Artificial out-of-frame clonotypes were mapped to in-frame sequences, with one indel allowed in the CDR3, and then removed. Similarity in V and J gene usage between donors was calculated as the Jensen-Shannon divergence divided by the mean entropy. TCRdb passed the public sequencing reads through fastp at Q25 and MiXCR, retaining productive beta sequences. Rows merge per CDR3 protein into single entries with the most common DNA and genes. The V and J calls shown here were made by TCRdb, not taken from the authors' results. This sample has 300,000 to 450,000 distinct CDR3 sequences in its table, and about 28% of those were observed once. About 6% of the sample belongs to the ten largest clones.

Six healthy women forming three monozygous twin pairs were used as donors. All three twin pairs had been raised together and were thought likely to have encountered the same vaccines and infectious agents. TCR cDNA libraries were prepared from RNA that was isolated from peripheral blood mononuclear cells. What the study reported, not specific to this receptor: Because the twins were reared together, environmental influences could not be ruled out as the explanation for twin similarity. Among the most abundant TCRbeta clonotypes, every donor shared more CDR3 sequences with her own twin than with unrelated donors. The count of CDR3 clonotypes shared by two donors depended mainly on the product of the two donors' cloneset sizes, and twins did not clearly depart from this trend. Independent studies were stated to be required to validate the proposed role of the TCRalpha J segment in MHC recognition during thymic selection. V gene usage was reported to be markedly more similar within twin pairs than between unrelated donors, even among non-selected out-of-frame TCRbeta clonotypes.

Material for sequencing was PBMCs. The sequence derives from a woman aged 18-49 years in good health. The chain was built from TRBV5-4 and TRBJ2-2, with 9 bases in between that match TRBD2. The CDR3 in this case is CASSLRQLAGGNTGELFC. Here is the DNA: TGTGCCAGCAGCCTTCGCCAACTAGCGGGCGGGAACACCGGGGAGCTGTTTTGT.